This TCR beta chain was identified during a study of T cell responses to AZD1222 COVID-19 vaccine. The CDR3 is 12 amino acids. V dropped 4 bases and J dropped 8 bases, with 8 bases sitting between them. Germline V gene data show CDR1 as KGHDR and CDR2 as SFDVKD. TCRdb's table, derived via immunoSEQ multiplex PCR, lists solely in-frame clones and lacks some. The table lists some 130,000 clones, approximately 95% of them singletons, with around 6.5% in the top ten. The sample in question was peripheral blood, obtained 28 days after the second AZD1222 dose. V is TRBV24-1 and J is TRBJ2-1, with D perhaps given as TRBD1 or TRBD2 (5 bases each). This clonotype originated in an adult who received the AZD1222 COVID-19 vaccine. CDR3 amino acids: CATSDEGHEQFF. DNA of the CDR3: TGTGCCACCAGTGACGAGGGACATGAGCAGTTCTTC.